The 28 T cell receptor beta chains presented below share a single source sample, sequenced in a study of blood T cells in healthy people across ages. A second PCR, run for roughly 6 to 11 cycles, used a sample-barcoded 5' primer plus a J-beta primer mix. TCRdb re-derived calls from the 5' RACE reads in MiXCR, one entry per CDR3 protein. The sample holds around 800,000 distinct CDR3 sequences, less than 80% seen once. Sequencing was done on a sample of blood. Source of these receptors: a man younger than 40 in good health.

The chain couples TRBV3-1 to TRBJ2-3; D perhaps matches TRBD1 (6 bases). Per germline, CDR1 LGHDT and CDR2 YNNKEL (reference sequence). V shed 7 bases and J shed 4 bases, with 15 bases lying between them. CDR3 length equals 14 residues. The CDR3 spells CASTTGREADTQYF. CDR3 DNA: TGTGCCAGCACCACAGGGAGAGAGGCAGATACGCAGTATTTT.

As to this clonotype: This may arise from a read error, as a much more abundant clone is one base away. The rearrangement uses TRBV12-3 or TRBV12-4 and TRBJ2-5; D is ambiguous. CDR3 length equals 11 residues. The DNA for the CDR3 is TGTGTCAGCAGTTACTCAGAGACCCAGTACTTC. Translation: CVSSYSETQYF.

This chain connects TRBV29-1 to TRBJ2-3; D is uncertain. The V end lost 1 base, the J end lost 2 bases, and 7 bases lay between the germline ends. The CDR3 spans 13 residues. Germline-derived CDR1 and CDR2 are SQVTM and ANQGSEA. The CDR3 loop reads CSVEALFTDTQYF. DNA for the CDR3: TGCAGCGTTGAAGCCCTTTTCACAGATACGCAGTATTTT.

This chain joins TRBV7-4 and TRBJ2-1, with 8 bases matching TRBD2. Germline V gives CDR1 SGHVT, CDR2 SQSDAQ. The CDR3 runs to 16 residues. Trimming cost V 5 bases and J 5 bases; bases outside gene matches: 11. The CDR3 coding sequence is TGTGCCAGCAGCCGCGGGGGGCGGGACCCACACAATGAGCAGTTCTTC. Its protein product is CASSRGGRDPHNEQFF.

In this sample, this clonotype turned up once. J is TRBJ2-7 and V is TRBV24-1; 11 bases align to TRBD2. Germline CDR1 is KGHDR and CDR2 is SFDVKD. The V gene end was trimmed by 4 bases and the J gene end by 7 bases; junction bases not matched to a gene: 17. The CDR3 sequence is 18 residues long. For the CDR3, the DNA is TGTGCCACCAGTGACCTTAGCGGGGGGGCTTATCCTAGGGATGAGCAGTACTTC. It encodes CATSDLSGGAYPRDEQYF.

The V call is TRBV6-2 or TRBV6-3, the J call TRBJ2-1, with D unclear. Trimming shortened V by 7 bases and J by 0 bases, and 13 bases separated the two germline ends. The germline gives CDR1 MNHEY, CDR2 SVGEGT. The CDR3 spans 15 residues. The CDR3 sequence: CASTPTTSSYNEQFF. CDR3 DNA sequence: TGTGCCAGCACCCCCACTACCAGCTCCTACAATGAGCAGTTCTTC.

The J gene is TRBJ2-7, the V gene TRBV12-3 or TRBV12-4, with TRBD1 matching over 8 bases. V shed 5 bases, J shed 1 base, and the junction held 10 bases outside the gene matches. There are 16 residues in the CDR3. The CDR3 loop reads CASSPPGGQASYEQYF. CDR3 DNA sequence: TGTGCCAGCAGTCCCCCAGGGGGACAGGCGTCCTACGAGCAGTACTTC.

The genes are TRBV28 and TRBJ1-6, with D perhaps matching TRBD1 (5 bases). Germline V gene data show CDR1 as MDHEN and CDR2 as SYDVKM. V was pared by 2 bases and J by 10 bases, with 24 bases between. This CDR3 has 18 residues. The CDR3 reads CASSLVDAGQWGWSPLHF. CDR3 nucleotides: TGTGCCAGCAGTTTAGTGGATGCGGGGCAGTGGGGTTGGTCACCCCTCCACTTT.

V is TRBV7-2 and J is TRBJ2-1; 10 bases map to TRBD1. The CDR3 runs to 17 residues. The germline CDR1 and CDR2 sequences are SGHTA and FQGNSA. Losses at the gene ends were 2 bases for V and 7 bases for J; bases not matched to a gene: 11. The CDR3, as DNA: TGTGCCAGCAGCTTAATTACCGGGACAGGGGCCAGAAATGAGCAGTTCTTC. It specifies CASSLITGTGARNEQFF.

This chain links TRBV20-1 with TRBJ2-3, with 9 bases identical to TRBD2. In germline, CDR1 is DFQATT, CDR2 SNEGSKA (reference sequence). The CDR3 consists of 17 residues. Trimming cost V 0 bases and J 6 bases; bases outside gene matches: 13. The CDR3 loop reads CSARDLGAGGDGDTQYF. The CDR3 DNA is TGCAGTGCTAGAGATCTTGGCGCGGGAGGGGACGGGGATACGCAGTATTTT.

This chain links TRBV7-2 with TRBJ1-4; no definite D call. The CDR3 is 15 residues long. Trimming took off 0 bases at V and 8 bases at J, with 13 bases between the two ends. In germline, CDR1 is SGHTA, CDR2 FQGNSA. As DNA, the CDR3 is TGTGCCAGCAGCTTAGCGAGGCCAGGTGGAGAAAAACTGTTTTTT. Amino acids: CASSLARPGGEKLFF.

This clonotype was seen a few times. V gene TRBV18 combines with J gene TRBJ2-6, with D perhaps TRBD1 (5 bases). V was clipped by 0 bases and J by 1 base, with 10 bases between them. The germline V gene has CDR1 KGHSH and CDR2 LQKENI. The CDR3 runs to 17 residues. Here the CDR3 DNA reads TGTGCCAGCTCACCACCGGTGGGGCAATCTGGGGCCAACGTCCTGACTTTC. As protein: CASSPPVGQSGANVLTF. Looking up the rest from reference TRBV18 and TRBJ2-6 gives the full variable domain: NAGVMQNPRHLVRRRGQEARLRCSPMKGHSHVYWYRQLPEEGLKFMVYLQKENIIDESGMPKERFSAEFPKEGPSILRIQQVVRGDSAAYFCASSPPVGQSGANVLTFGAGSRLTVL.

The chain combines TRBV24-1 with TRBJ1-2; no clear D. The V gene lost 4 bases and the J gene lost 7 bases, with 9 bases spanning the gap. The CDR3 has 12 amino acids. Germline CDR1 reads KGHDR; CDR2 reads SFDVKD. CDR3 nucleotides: TGTGCCACCAGTGACCGCAGAAGTGGCTACACCTTC. This gives the protein CATSDRRSGYTF.

This clonotype was observed once. At one of its ends the junction is not consistent with the germline gene, which may arise from a read error. V and J are TRBV9 and TRBJ2-7; D is undetermined. Germline V gene lookup returns CDR1 SGDLS and CDR2 YYNGEE. The length of the CDR3 is 16 residues. Written as DNA, the CDR3 is TGTGCCAGCAGCGTAGGGCGGTCGGACCACCTCTACGAGCAGCACTTC. Its protein is CASSVGRSDHLYEQHF.

This chain connects TRBV29-1 to TRBJ1-2, with TRBD1 as a possible D gene (6 bases). The CDR3 runs to 15 residues. Per germline, CDR1 SQVTM and CDR2 ANQGSEA. Trimming cost V 0 bases and J 5 bases, with 16 bases left between them. The DNA of the CDR3 is TGCAGCGTTGAAGAAGGGGAGGGGGGCCGATATGGCTACACCTTC. This codes for CSVEEGEGGRYGYTF. The full variable domain, completed using reference TRBV29-1 and TRBJ1-2, is SAVISQKPSRDICQRGTSLTIQCQVDSQVTMMFWYRQQPGQSLTLIATANQGSEATYESGFVIDKFPISRPNLTFSTLTVSNMSPEDSSIYLCSVEEGEGGRYGYTFGSGTRLTVV.

CDR3 nucleotide sequence: TGTGCCAGCAGTCCCAGGACTGGGAAAGAGACCCAGTTCTTC. Protein: CASSPRTGKETQFF. This chain connects TRBV12-3 or TRBV12-4 to TRBJ2-5; D may be TRBD2 (5 bases). The J call may be incorrect, as the DNA end agrees better with TRBJ2-1. The CDR3 runs to 14 residues.

The chain is built from TRBV7-2 and TRBJ2-5; D is ambiguous. Trimming pared 6 bases from V and 3 bases from J, leaving 26 bases between. This CDR3 comprises 18 residues. CDR1 is SGHTA, CDR2 FQGNSA, per germline. The CDR3 sequence is CASSQGPRVRVPKETQYF. CDR3 nucleotide sequence: TGTGCCAGCAGTCAAGGCCCCCGTGTAAGGGTCCCCAAAGAGACCCAGTACTTC.

This chain joins TRBV30 and TRBJ2-4, with 11 bases aligning to TRBD1. The DNA end lines up better with TRBJ2-7; the J call may be wrong. Germline values: CDR1 GTSNPN, CDR2 SVGIG (reference sequence). The CDR3 contains 13 residues. CDR3 in amino acids: CAWDGQGAYEQYF. The CDR3 DNA sequence: TGTGCCTGGGATGGACAGGGGGCATACGAGCAGTACTTC.

The chain employs TRBV4-1 and TRBJ2-7; 7 positions agree with TRBD1. CDR1 is MGHRA and CDR2 is YSYEKL in the germline V gene. CDR3 size: 16 residues. With V trimmed by 0 bases and J by 2 bases, 7 bases remained unmatched. The CDR3 loop is CASSQDITGETYEQYF. In DNA, the CDR3 is TGCGCCAGCAGCCAAGATATCACAGGGGAGACCTACGAGCAGTACTTC.

This chain connects TRBV28 to TRBJ2-1, with 8 bases aligning to TRBD2. The junction had 8 bases not matched to a gene; V was cut back by 2 bases and J by 8 bases. The CDR3 spans 15 residues. CDR1 and CDR2 from the germline V gene are MDHEN and SYDVKM. CDR3 residues: CASSLNGGASDEQFF. The CDR3 nucleotides read TGTGCCAGCAGTTTAAACGGGGGGGCTAGTGATGAGCAGTTCTTC.

CDR3 bases: TGTGCCAGCAGCACCTCCTCCTGGGGTAGCGGCGACCAAGAGACCCAGTACTTC. Protein sequence: CASSTSSWGSGDQETQYF. The rearrangement uses TRBV9 and TRBJ2-5, with TRBD2 as a possible D gene (6 bases). The germline V gene has CDR1 SGDLS and CDR2 YYNGEE. CDR3 length: 18 amino acids. Trimming shortened V by 4 bases and J by 0 bases, and 22 bases separated the two germline ends.

The rearrangement links TRBV27 to TRBJ2-3; TRBD2 might be the D (6 bases). Trimming took 6 bases from V and 0 from J, leaving 7 bases between them. This CDR3 is 13 amino acids long. Germline lookup yields CDR1 MNHEY and CDR2 SMNVEV (reference sequence). This CDR3 reads CASRLASTDTQYF. DNA of the CDR3: TGTGCCAGCAGACTAGCCAGCACAGATACGCAGTATTTT.

The chain links TRBV3-1 to TRBJ2-1, with 8 nucleotides matching TRBD1. This CDR3 spans 14 amino acids. CDR1 is LGHDT and CDR2 is YNNKEL in the germline V gene (reference sequence). The V and J ends lost 3 bases and 8 bases, in that order; junction bases with no gene match: 6. CDR3 nucleotides: TGTGCCAGCAGCCATGGACAGGGTGTCTATGAGCAGTTCTTC. This sequence encodes CASSHGQGVYEQFF.

The chain carries TRBV15 and TRBJ2-7; D is uncertain. Per germline, CDR1 LNHNV and CDR2 YYDKDF (reference sequence). Trimming pared 3 bases from V and 1 base from J, leaving 10 bases between. This CDR3 has 14 amino acids. The CDR3 reads CATSRSGASYEQYF. CDR3 nucleotide sequence: TGTGCCACCAGCAGGTCAGGAGCATCCTACGAGCAGTACTTC.

This chain joins TRBV7-2 and TRBJ1-6; D might be TRBD1 (6 bases). The CDR3 loop spans 13 amino acids. V was shortened by 3 bases and J by 10 bases, with 10 bases between the two germline ends. Germline assignment: CDR1 SGHTA and CDR2 FQGNSA. CDR3 region: CASSFRDNSPLHF. CDR3 sequence (DNA): TGTGCCAGCAGCTTCCGGGACAACTCACCCCTCCACTTT.

V gene TRBV28 combines with J gene TRBJ2-5; 10 bases line up with TRBD2. Germline CDR1 is MDHEN and CDR2 is SYDVKM. V trimming: 3 bases; J trimming: 4 bases; junction bases outside the gene matches: 2. The CDR3 is made up of 14 amino acids. The CDR3 protein is CASSFIAGGETQYF. DNA of the CDR3: TGTGCCAGCAGTTTTATAGCGGGGGGAGAGACCCAGTACTTC.

V is TRBV12-3 or TRBV12-4 and J is TRBJ2-1, with D perhaps matching TRBD1 (5 bases). The CDR3 length is 17 residues. Trimming stripped 6 bases from V and 5 bases from J, with 23 bases between. CDR3 sequence reads: CASSFTRTTYSNNEQFF. DNA for the CDR3: TGTGCCAGCAGCTTCACACGGACAACCTATTCCAACAATGAGCAGTTCTTC.

This clonotype has more than one count but fewer than ten. The chain couples TRBV29-1 to TRBJ1-2; tentatively, D is TRBD1 (5 bases). This CDR3 spans 14 amino acids. V gave up 6 bases and J gave up 4 bases, with 18 bases separating them. The V gene's germline CDR1 is SQVTM and CDR2 ANQGSEA. Here the CDR3 reads CSVAPDNPSYGYTF. CDR3 in DNA: TGCAGCGTGGCTCCGGACAACCCCTCCTATGGCTACACCTTC.